This TCR beta chain was identified in a study of tumor-infiltrating lymphocytes in primary liver carcinoma. In the study overall: The patients included men and women who were aged 30 to 69 years. The yield of productive TCRbeta reads per sample was roughly 3.5 to 7.13 million and was similar across tissue types. Study-level results: Tumor region pairs overlapped more than did tumor-adjacent and tumor-blood pairs. Tumor samples exhibited a significantly greater top-250-clone fraction than blood samples (p = 0.039).

Starting material for RNA and DNA co-extraction consisted of roughly 19-34 mg of unsorted bulk tissue. Concerning this clonotype: Its antigen remains unknown.

cDNA specific to TCR beta was made from around 450 ng of total RNA, with a constant-region primer employed for priming. Three nested multiplex PCR rounds of slightly modified ARM-PCR generated TCR beta libraries. TRBV1-TRBV30 forward primers and a C-beta reverse primer were used in the first two PCR rounds, which each ran for about 10 cycles. TCRdb reprocessed the multiplex PCR reads via MiXCR and lists one record per CDR3 protein. The sample lists more than 45,000 distinct CDR3 sequences; about three quarters were seen once. V gave up 6 bases and J gave up 4 bases, with 13 bases separating them. The length of the CDR3 is 14 residues. Germline assignment: CDR1 MNHEY and CDR2 SVGAGI.

The TCR sequence derives from a man aged 40-55 years with primary liver carcinoma and hepatitis B virus infection. The J gene is TRBJ1-5, the V gene TRBV6-5; the D gene is possibly TRBD1 (6 bases). The sequenced material came from liver tumor tissue from sampling region 3. Noted subset: tumor region T3, left-lateral pole. As DNA, the CDR3 is TGTGCCAGCAGGGCAGGGGACTTTAATCAGCCCCAGCATTTT. Protein: CASRAGDFNQPQHF.